This TCR beta chain was found in a study of blood T cell repertoires in COVID-19. Study details: Whether acute or convalescent, the COVID-19 samples came from the United States, Italy and Spain.

Clones were sequenced by immunoSEQ multiplex PCR, and TCRdb holds only the in-frame ones, with some missing. This sample has more than 80,000 clones, with around 83% found just once. Sequencing was performed on peripheral blood. This sequence originates from a woman aged 65 to 85 with acute or convalescent COVID-19.

The CDR3 protein is CASSLSTGSNSPLHF. The CDR3 nucleotides read TGTGCCAGCAGCTTATCGACAGGGTCAAATTCACCCCTCCACTTT. V gene TRBV7-2 combines with J gene TRBJ1-6, with 7 bases that match TRBD1. The V gene end was trimmed by 2 bases and the J gene end by 7 bases; junction bases not matched to a gene: 5. In germline, CDR1 is SGHTA, CDR2 FQGNSA. The CDR3 totals 15 residues.